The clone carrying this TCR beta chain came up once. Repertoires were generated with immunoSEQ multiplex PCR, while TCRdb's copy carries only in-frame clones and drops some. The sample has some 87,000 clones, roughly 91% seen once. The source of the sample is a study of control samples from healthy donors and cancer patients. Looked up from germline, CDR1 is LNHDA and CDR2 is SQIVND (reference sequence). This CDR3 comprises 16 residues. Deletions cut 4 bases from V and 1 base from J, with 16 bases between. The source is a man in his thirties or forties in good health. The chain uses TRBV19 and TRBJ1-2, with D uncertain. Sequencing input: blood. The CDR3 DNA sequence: TGTGCCAGTAGTAAGGCCATACAGCTTCGTAACTATGGCTACACCTTC. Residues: CASSKAIQLRNYGYTF.